The 30 T cell receptor beta chains in this list originate from one sample, sequenced in a study of cytomegalovirus exposure and HLA in healthy donors. Profiled with immunoSEQ multiplex PCR; TCRdb holds only in-frame clones, not every one. Of about 200,000 clones listed, about 81% are singletons. The specimen sequenced was PBMCs. The receptors were gathered from a woman in her thirties in good health and CMV-seronegative.

The chain is built from TRBV2 and TRBJ1-5; D possibly corresponds to TRBD1 (6 bases). Germline CDR1 SNHLY, CDR2 FYNNEI. There are 14 residues in the CDR3. Trimming stripped 5 bases from V and 6 bases from J, with 14 bases between. The CDR3 here is CASSYHREGQPQHF. The CDR3 bases are TGTGCCAGCAGTTATCACAGGGAAGGTCAGCCCCAGCATTTT.

This clone was recorded a few times. The chain links TRBV5-6 to TRBJ1-1; tentatively, D is TRBD1 (5 bases). The V and J ends lost 0 bases and 6 bases respectively, with 6 bases between them. The CDR3 spans 12 residues. Germline V lookup: CDR1 SGHDT, CDR2 YYEEEE. CDR3 residues: CASSLARAEAFF. The CDR3 nucleotides read TGTGCCAGCAGCTTGGCCAGGGCTGAAGCTTTCTTT. Combining the CDR3 with reference TRBV5-6 and TRBJ1-1 gives the whole variable domain DAGVTQSPTHLIKTRGQQVTLRCSPKSGHDTVSWYQQALGQGPQFIFQYYEEEERQRGNFPDRFSGHQFPNYSSELNVNALLLGDSALYLCASSLARAEAFFGQGTRLTVV.

This chain connects TRBV30 to TRBJ1-1, with D possibly TRBD1 on 6 matching bases. The CDR3 loop spans 14 amino acids. Trimming took 4 bases from V and 1 from J, leaving 13 bases between them. CDR1 is GTSNPN and CDR2 is SVGIG in the germline V gene (reference sequence). CDR3 residues: CAWIQGTGNTEAFF. CDR3 nucleotide sequence: TGTGCCTGGATTCAGGGGACGGGGAACACTGAAGCTTTCTTT. Full variable domain (missing parts from reference TRBV30 and TRBJ1-1): SQTIHQWPATLVQPVGSPLSLECTVEGTSNPNLYWYRQAAGRGLQLLFYSVGIGQISSEVPQNLSASRPQDRQFILSSKKLLLSDSGFYLCAWIQGTGNTEAFFGQGTRLTVV.

V and J are TRBV9 and TRBJ1-1, with unresolved D. The CDR3 runs 11 residues. Germline V gene sequence: CDR1 SGDLS, CDR2 YYNGEE. With 4 bases removed from V and 5 bases from J, the gap between germline ends came to 6 bases. CDR3 region: CASSPRTEAFF. The CDR3 region has the DNA TGTGCCAGCAGCCCCAGGACTGAAGCTTTCTTT. The entire variable domain, with the rest obtained from reference TRBV9 and TRBJ1-1, is as follows: DSGVTQTPKHLITATGQRVTLRCSPRSGDLSVYWYQQSLDQGLQFLIQYYNGEERAKGNILERFSAQQFPDLHSELNLSSLELGDSALYFCASSPRTEAFFGQGTRLTVV.

This chain connects TRBV6-6 to TRBJ2-7; D is unresolved. Germline V gene data show CDR1 as MNHNY and CDR2 as SVGAGI (reference sequence). The CDR3 totals 11 residues. With 4 bases removed from V and 4 bases from J, the gap between germline ends came to 5 bases. CDR3 sequence (DNA): TGTGCCAGCAGTTCCCAATACGAGCAGTACTTC. Amino acid sequence: CASSSQYEQYF.

The V call is TRBV6-5, the J call TRBJ1-6, with a tentative D call TRBD1 (5 bases). The CDR3 spans 15 residues. Trimming stripped 0 bases from V and 7 bases from J, with 10 bases between. Germline V gene sequence: CDR1 MNHEY, CDR2 SVGAGI. The CDR3 reads CASSYSDSPNSPLHF. DNA of the CDR3: TGTGCCAGCAGTTACTCCGACAGCCCAAATTCACCCCTCCACTTT.

The gene calls are TRBV11-2 and TRBJ2-2, with TRBD1 matching over 7 bases. Per germline, CDR1 SGHAT and CDR2 FQNNGV. The V and J ends lost 0 bases and 1 base, in that order; junction bases with no gene match: 11. CDR3 length: 19 residues. The CDR3 sequence is CASSLETRGQPRNTGELFF. The CDR3 DNA sequence: TGTGCCAGCAGCTTAGAAACCCGGGGACAGCCAAGGAACACCGGGGAGCTGTTTTTT.

This chain uses TRBV6-5 with TRBJ2-7; 10 bases agree with TRBD2. The CDR3 is made up of 16 amino acids. Per germline, CDR1 MNHEY and CDR2 SVGAGI. V lost 2 bases, J lost 2 bases, and 6 bases stayed unmatched. CDR3 nucleotides: TGTGCCAGCAGTTACGGGGGGACTAGCGAAACCTACGAGCAGTACTTC. Translating gives CASSYGGTSETYEQYF.

This clone has a handful of counts. The CDR3 DNA is TGTGCCAGCAGCTTTGTGGACTGGGGTGGCATTCAGTACTTC. The encoded protein is CASSFVDWGGIQYF. The chain combines TRBV7-9 with TRBJ2-4, with D possibly matching TRBD2 (5 bases). The CDR3 consists of 14 residues. CDR1 SEHNR and CDR2 FQNEAQ come from the germline V gene (reference sequence). Trimming left V 3 bases short and J 9 bases short, with 15 bases between.

J is TRBJ2-5 and V is TRBV18; tentative D call: TRBD1 (6 bases). This CDR3 has 13 amino acids. Germline V gives CDR1 KGHSH, CDR2 LQKENI. Deletions cut 5 bases from V and 2 bases from J, with 9 bases between. The CDR3 DNA reads as TGTGCCAGCTCAGGCGGACAGCAAGAGACCCAGTACTTC. Protein: CASSGGQQETQYF.

This clone occurred a few times. This chain links TRBV6-5 with TRBJ2-5; D unclear. Germline V gives CDR1 MNHEY, CDR2 SVGAGI. Trimming shortened V by 2 bases and J by 2 bases, and 6 bases separated the two germline ends. The CDR3 loop spans 13 amino acids. The CDR3 loop is CASSYGDQETQYF. The CDR3 region has the DNA TGTGCCAGCAGTTACGGAGATCAAGAGACCCAGTACTTC.

The chain joins TRBV19 to TRBJ2-5; 8 bases map to TRBD2. V shed 5 bases and J 4 bases; nucleotides not matched to a gene: 12. CDR3 length equals 16 residues. In germline, CDR1 is LNHDA, CDR2 SQIVND (reference sequence). In DNA, the CDR3 is TGTGCCAGTAGTCAAACAGCGGGAGTAGTAAGAGAGACCCAGTACTTC. Translated, it gives CASSQTAGVVRETQYF.

The rearrangement uses TRBV6-6 and TRBJ2-1; the match to TRBD2 covers 15 bases. V was clipped by 6 bases and J by 10 bases; unmatched bases: 10. CDR3 length: 16 amino acids. Germline lookup yields CDR1 MNHNY and CDR2 SVGAGI (reference sequence). CDR3 nucleotides: TGTGCCAGCAGCCTCCCTGGACTAGCGGGAGGGCGAGAGCAGTTCTTC. Translating gives CASSLPGLAGGREQFF.

The V and J genes are TRBV6-5 and TRBJ1-4, with 8 positions matching TRBD1. Trimming cost V 0 bases and J 4 bases; bases outside gene matches: 4. In germline, CDR1 is MNHEY, CDR2 SVGAGI. The CDR3 contains 16 residues. The CDR3 region has the DNA TGTGCCAGCAGTTACTCGAGGACAGGGTTTAATGAAAAACTGTTTTTT. Translated, it gives CASSYSRTGFNEKLFF.

This clone was observed a few times. The chain employs TRBV11-2 and TRBJ2-7; 11 bases agree with TRBD2. CDR1 and CDR2 from the germline V gene are SGHAT and FQNNGV. This CDR3 spans 17 amino acids. J gave up 0 bases and V 5 bases, and 9 bases lay outside the gene matches. CDR3 sequence (DNA): TGTGCCAGCAGCATCCTTACTAGCGGGGGTAGCTCCTACGAGCAGTACTTC. Its protein is CASSILTSGGSSYEQYF.

This clone was picked up a small number of times. The rearrangement uses TRBV7-9 and TRBJ1-5; 7 bases agree with TRBD1. Losses at the gene ends were 1 base for V and 9 bases for J; bases not matched to a gene: 9. Germline assignment: CDR1 SEHNR and CDR2 FQNEAQ (reference sequence). The CDR3 has 15 amino acids. CDR3 sequence: CASSLVGTDGSPQHF. The CDR3 DNA sequence: TGTGCCAGCAGCTTAGTCGGGACAGACGGTTCGCCCCAGCATTTT.

This clone is classed as medium-sized. J is TRBJ2-7 and V is TRBV27; 9 positions match TRBD2. Trimming took 5 bases from V and 6 from J; bases not matched to a gene: 8. The CDR3 spans 14 residues. Germline values: CDR1 MNHEY, CDR2 SMNVEV (reference sequence). CDR3 in amino acids: CASSPLLAGGEQYF. CDR3 nucleotides: TGTGCCAGCAGTCCATTACTAGCGGGTGGCGAGCAGTACTTC.

The chain combines TRBV6-5 with TRBJ2-1; D possibly corresponds to TRBD2 (7 bases). Trimming removed 6 bases at V and 4 bases at J, with 16 bases between. CDR3 length: 15 residues. The germline V gene encodes CDR1 MNHEY and CDR2 SVGAGI. CDR3 protein: CASRSRGGAYNEQFF. The CDR3 DNA is TGTGCCAGCAGGTCAAGGGGGGGGGCATACAATGAGCAGTTCTTC.

The chain links TRBV18 to TRBJ1-1; D remains unclear. CDR3 length: 15 residues. Trimming removed 0 bases from V and 0 bases from J, with 8 bases in between. Germline-derived CDR1 and CDR2 are KGHSH and LQKENI. For the CDR3, the DNA is TGTGCCAGCTCACCACCAAGAGGAGTGAACACTGAAGCTTTCTTT. Residues: CASSPPRGVNTEAFF.

The J gene is TRBJ1-1, the V gene TRBV7-3; D gene unclear. V lost 3 bases and J 1 base, leaving 15 bases between the germline ends. The CDR3 totals 16 residues. CDR1 and CDR2 from the germline V gene are SGHTA and FQGTGA. CDR3: CASSFRAGSPNTEAFF. The DNA for the CDR3 is TGTGCCAGCAGCTTCCGGGCGGGGAGCCCGAACACTGAAGCTTTCTTT.

This clone has ten or more counts. The rearrangement links TRBV2 to TRBJ1-5; 7 nucleotides align to TRBD1. The V gene's germline CDR1 is SNHLY and CDR2 FYNNEI. The length of the CDR3 is 17 residues. Trimming removed 6 bases from V and 0 bases from J; junction bases left unmatched: 11. The DNA of the CDR3 is TGTGCCAGCAGGGCCCTCGGGACAGATTATAGCAATCAGCCCCAGCATTTT. This codes for CASRALGTDYSNQPQHF.

CDR3 in DNA: TGCGCCAGCAGGCTGGACAGCCTGAACACTGAAGCTTTCTTT. This translates into CASRLDSLNTEAFF. The chain carries TRBV5-1 and TRBJ1-1; D perhaps matches TRBD1 (6 bases). The CDR3 is 14 amino acids. CDR1 and CDR2 from the germline V gene are SGHRS and YFSETQ. V was cut by 5 bases and J by 0 bases, with 11 bases left in between.

This clone has more than one count but fewer than ten. The rearrangement uses TRBV30 and TRBJ1-1; the D is unclear. From germline, CDR1 is GTSNPN and CDR2 SVGIG (reference sequence). The CDR3 totals 10 residues. The V and J ends lost 2 bases and 11 bases respectively, with 9 bases between them. CDR3 sequence: CAWSYRDAFF. In DNA, the CDR3 is TGTGCCTGGAGTTACCGGGATGCTTTCTTT.

The V call is TRBV5-1, the J call TRBJ2-7; 12 nucleotides agree with TRBD1. The CDR3 consists of 15 residues. Germline assignment: CDR1 SGHRS and CDR2 YFSETQ. Trimming took 4 bases from V and 5 from J; bases not matched to a gene: 7. CDR3 region: CASSTMGQGAHEQYF. CDR3 coding DNA: TGCGCCAGCAGCACCATGGGACAGGGGGCCCACGAGCAGTACTTC.

This chain joins TRBV5-5 and TRBJ1-5; the D gene is possibly TRBD1 (6 bases). This CDR3 region has 14 residues. V was cut by 3 bases and J by 0 bases, with 7 bases left in between. Germline V CDR1 and CDR2: SGHKS, YYEKEE (reference sequence). For the CDR3, the DNA is TGTGCCAGCAGCTGGGGGCGTAGCAATCAGCCCCAGCATTTT. Translated: CASSWGRSNQPQHF. Combining the CDR3 with reference TRBV5-5 and TRBJ1-5 gives the whole variable domain DAGVTQSPTHLIKTRGQQVTLRCSPISGHKSVSWYQQVLGQGPQFIFQYYEKEERGRGNFPDRFSARQFPNYSSELNVNALLLGDSALYLCASSWGRSNQPQHFGDGTRLSIL.

V and J are TRBV6-1 and TRBJ2-7; perhaps TRBD1 as D (7 bases). V shed 6 bases and J shed 3 bases, with 15 bases lying between them. The germline V gene encodes CDR1 MNHNS and CDR2 SASEGT. The CDR3 loop spans 14 amino acids. The CDR3 spells CASSSGGGIYEQYF. CDR3 in DNA: TGTGCCAGCAGCTCAGGGGGAGGAATCTACGAGCAGTACTTC.

V gene TRBV28 combines with J gene TRBJ1-5; 8 nucleotides agree with TRBD1. Germline CDR1 is MDHEN and CDR2 is SYDVKM. The CDR3 has 16 residues. After removal of 5 bases from V and 1 base from J, the junction contained 7 bases not matched to a gene. CDR3 sequence reads: CASSPRTGNSNQPQHF. CDR3 sequence (DNA): TGTGCCAGCAGTCCTCGGACAGGGAACAGCAATCAGCCCCAGCATTTT.

This chain joins TRBV2 and TRBJ1-5, with D possibly TRBD1 on 5 matching bases. This CDR3 is built from 15 residues. Germline values: CDR1 SNHLY, CDR2 FYNNEI. Trimming removed 3 bases from V and 4 bases from J, with 13 bases in between. CDR3 sequence: CASSEGGLRNQPQHF. CDR3 nucleotide sequence: TGTGCCAGCAGTGAGGGGGGGTTAAGGAATCAGCCCCAGCATTTT.

This clone has only one observation. The chain joins TRBV6-6 to TRBJ2-5; 10 bases match TRBD1. The CDR3 loop spans 16 amino acids. Per germline, CDR1 MNHNY and CDR2 SVGAGI (reference sequence). V lost 6 bases to trimming and J lost 5 bases; unmatched junction nucleotides: 12. Here the CDR3 DNA reads TGTGCCAGCAGCTCTCACCGACAGGGGGCCAGGGAGACCCAGTACTTC. It specifies CASSSHRQGARETQYF.

This rearrangement joins TRBV5-6 to TRBJ2-2, with a weak D call TRBD1 (5 bases). This CDR3 is 14 amino acids long. Per the germline V gene, CDR1 is SGHDT and CDR2 is YYEEEE. V lost 4 bases and J lost 4, with 11 bases in between. The CDR3 sequence is CASSPYDSTGELFF. The CDR3 DNA sequence: TGTGCCAGCAGCCCCTACGACAGCACCGGGGAGCTGTTTTTT.